The sequence of this T cell receptor (beta chain) was determined in a study of CD8 T cells in ankylosing spondylitis. The study's findings and limits: Earlier literature documents some of the motif variants in reactive arthritis synovial fluid and blood. According to the report, clones linked to the disease were significantly enriched in matched synovial fluid samples taken from ankylosing spondylitis patients.

Germline CDR1 reads LNHDA; CDR2 reads SQIVND (reference sequence). V was clipped by 3 bases and J by 3 bases, with 9 bases between them. CDR3 length: 13 amino acids. TCR beta libraries were made by quantitative 5'-RACE with molecular barcodes. TCRdb reanalysed the 5' RACE reads using MiXCR and keeps one entry per CDR3 protein. In the table there are 290,000 or so distinct CDR3 sequences, roughly 20% of which are singletons. Concerning this clonotype: The antigen remains unidentified.

The receptor's source is a female donor with ankylosing spondylitis or in good health (not recorded which). Sample: blood, either unsorted or a sorted T cell fraction (not recorded which). The chain carries TRBV19 and TRBJ2-7; D is undetermined. CDR3 in DNA: TGTGCCAGTAGTATTAACAGCCTCTACGAGCAGTACTTC. This codes for CASSINSLYEQYF.